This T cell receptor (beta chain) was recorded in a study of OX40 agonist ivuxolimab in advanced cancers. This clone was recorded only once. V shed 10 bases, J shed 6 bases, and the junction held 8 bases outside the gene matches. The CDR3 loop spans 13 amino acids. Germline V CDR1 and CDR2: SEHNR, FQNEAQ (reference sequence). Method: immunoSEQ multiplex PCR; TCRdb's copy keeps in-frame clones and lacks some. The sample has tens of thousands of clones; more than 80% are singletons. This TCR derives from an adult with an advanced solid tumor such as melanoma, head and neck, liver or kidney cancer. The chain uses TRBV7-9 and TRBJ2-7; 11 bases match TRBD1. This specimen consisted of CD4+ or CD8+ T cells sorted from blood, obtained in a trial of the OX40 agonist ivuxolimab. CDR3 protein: CATRDRGMSEQYF. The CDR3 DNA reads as TGTGCCACCCGGGACAGGGGGATGTCCGAGCAGTACTTC.